Each of the 26 T cell receptor beta chains below was sequenced from the same sample in a study of shared clonotypes between healthy human individuals. The table came from immunoSEQ multiplex PCR; TCRdb's copy has only in-frame clones and leaves some out. The sample has 2.3 million or so clones, 90% to 95% seen once. The material sequenced was naive CD4+ T cells from PBMCs. Documented subset: CD45RA+ positively selected. These receptors were obtained from a man younger than 30 in good health. Some clones in this sample may be carry-over from other donors' samples.

The chain links TRBV7-9 to TRBJ2-3; 7 nucleotides align to TRBD1. With V trimmed by 0 bases and J by 0 bases, 6 bases remained unmatched. The CDR3 runs 17 residues. Germline V lookup: CDR1 SEHNR, CDR2 FQNEAQ (reference sequence). CDR3 amino acids: CASSLATGVTSTDTQYF. CDR3 nucleotides: TGTGCCAGCAGCTTAGCCACAGGGGTTACTAGCACAGATACGCAGTATTTT.

This clone is a singleton in its sample. The V call is TRBV7-2, the J call TRBJ1-2, with D possibly being TRBD1 (6 bases). The ends were cut back, 5 bases at V and 7 bases at J, with 20 bases in the middle. Germline CDR1 SGHTA, CDR2 FQGNSA. The CDR3 contains 15 residues. CDR3 sequence (DNA): TGTGCCAGCAGCCCGGGTGGGGGGCAGATTGGTGGCTACACCTTC. As protein: CASSPGGGQIGGYTF.

The rearrangement joins TRBV2 to TRBJ2-3, with D uncertain. Trimming removed 1 base from V and 0 bases from J, with 8 bases in between. Germline V gene lookup returns CDR1 SNHLY and CDR2 FYNNEI. CDR3 length: 15 residues. DNA of the CDR3: TGTGCCAGCAGTGAAGAACAGCCTAGCACAGATACGCAGTATTTT. Translated: CASSEEQPSTDTQYF.

V and J are TRBV9 and TRBJ2-5, with D possibly TRBD2 on 7 matching bases. Deletions cut 4 bases from V and 3 bases from J, with 13 bases between. Looked up from germline, CDR1 is SGDLS and CDR2 is YYNGEE. The CDR3 consists of 14 residues. CDR3 residues: CASSPLGGEETQYF. CDR3 nucleotides: TGTGCCAGCAGCCCTCTAGGGGGGGAAGAGACCCAGTACTTC.

CDR3: CASSPMQGQEANTEAFF. Here the CDR3 DNA reads TGTGCCAGCTCACCGATGCAGGGACAGGAGGCGAACACTGAAGCTTTCTTT. This sequence joins TRBV18 and TRBJ1-1; 8 bases match TRBD1. Looked up from germline, CDR1 is KGHSH and CDR2 is LQKENI. This CDR3 region has 17 residues. Trimming removed 3 bases from V and 1 base from J; junction bases left unmatched: 10.

The chain recombines TRBV7-8 with TRBJ1-4, with a tentative D call TRBD1 (5 bases). CDR1 is SGHVS, CDR2 FQNEAQ, per germline. CDR3 length equals 15 residues. V lost 6 bases, J lost 8 bases, and 19 bases lay in between. The CDR3 sequence: CASSQEGSQMEKLFF. CDR3 nucleotide sequence: TGTGCCAGCAGTCAAGAGGGGAGTCAAATGGAAAAACTGTTTTTT. The variable domain in full, with the rest retrieved from reference TRBV7-8 and TRBJ1-4, is GAGVSQSPRYKVAKRGQDVALRCDPISGHVSLFWYQQALGQGPEFLTYFQNEAQLDKSGLPSDRFFAERPEGSVSTLKIQRTQQEDSAVYLCASSQEGSQMEKLFFGSGTQLSVL.

This CDR3 is CASSLTHSSTRSEAFF. Written as DNA, the CDR3 is TGTGCCAGCAGCTTAACCCACTCGTCTACACGGAGTGAAGCTTTCTTT. This rearrangement joins TRBV7-3 to TRBJ1-1; D is unclear. Deletions cut 0 bases from V and 7 bases from J, with 18 bases between. CDR3 length equals 16 residues. Per the germline V gene, CDR1 is SGHTA and CDR2 is FQGTGA.

The chain couples TRBV5-4 to TRBJ2-1; 8 bases line up with TRBD2. Germline CDR1 is SGHNT and CDR2 is YYREEE (reference sequence). Trimming removed 2 bases from V and 6 bases from J; junction bases left unmatched: 4. The CDR3 is made up of 14 amino acids. This CDR3 is CASSFAGGTNEQFF. CDR3 bases: TGTGCCAGCAGCTTCGCGGGAGGCACCAATGAGCAGTTCTTC.

Concerning this clone: Other DNA sequences in the sample encode the same CDR3. The rearrangement uses TRBV7-3 and TRBJ2-6; D gene unclear. With 5 bases removed from V and 2 bases from J, the gap between germline ends came to 4 bases. This CDR3 comprises 13 residues. Germline-derived CDR1 and CDR2 are SGHTA and FQGTGA. As DNA, the CDR3 is TGTGCCAGCAGCCCGGCTGGGGCCAACGTCCTGACTTTC. It is translated as CASSPAGANVLTF. Combining the CDR3 with reference TRBV7-3 and TRBJ2-6 gives the whole variable domain GAGVSQTPSNKVTEKGKYVELRCDPISGHTALYWYRQSLGQGPEFLIYFQGTGAADDSGLPNDRFFAVRPEGSVSTLKIQRTERGDSAVYLCASSPAGANVLTFGAGSRLTVL.

This chain connects TRBV4-1 to TRBJ2-1, with 10 nucleotides matching TRBD2. V dropped 4 bases and J dropped 0; count of bases not matched to a gene: 6. The CDR3 contains 17 residues. Germline lookup yields CDR1 MGHRA and CDR2 YSYEKL. This chain's CDR3 is CASSRVLAGSSYNEQFF. The DNA of the CDR3 is TGCGCCAGCAGCCGCGTACTAGCGGGGTCCTCCTACAATGAGCAGTTCTTC.

The chain has TRBV29-1 and TRBJ2-5, with TRBD2 matching 7 bases. There are 12 residues in the CDR3. Germline CDR1 and CDR2: SQVTM and ANQGSEA. Unmatched junction bases numbered 6, after V lost 6 bases and J lost 5 bases. In nucleotides, the CDR3 is TGCAGCGTCACAGTGGGGGGGGAGACCCAGTACTTC. Its protein is CSVTVGGETQYF.

V and J are TRBV7-8 and TRBJ1-1, with D possibly being TRBD1 (6 bases). Germline V CDR1 and CDR2: SGHVS, FQNEAQ. The V end was cut by 10 bases, the J end by 3 bases, with 15 bases between. The CDR3 runs 13 residues. CDR3 nucleotides: TGTGCCACAAGAAGGGGGACGGACACTGAAGCTTTCTTT. Residues: CATRRGTDTEAFF. The complete variable domain, with remaining parts taken from reference TRBV7-8 and TRBJ1-1, reads GAGVSQSPRYKVAKRGQDVALRCDPISGHVSLFWYQQALGQGPEFLTYFQNEAQLDKSGLPSDRFFAERPEGSVSTLKIQRTQQEDSAVYLCATRRGTDTEAFFGQGTRLTVV.

CDR3 in DNA: TGTGCCAGTAGTATAGGCCGACTAGCGGAACAGTACTTC. Translation gives CASSIGRLAEQYF. The chain uses TRBV19 and TRBJ2-7, with 9 bases identical to TRBD2. Losses at the gene ends were 1 base for V and 10 bases for J; bases not matched to a gene: 5. Germline lookup yields CDR1 LNHDA and CDR2 SQIVND (reference sequence). The CDR3 is made up of 13 amino acids. The complete variable domain, with remaining parts taken from reference TRBV19 and TRBJ2-7, reads DGGITQSPKYLFRKEGQNVTLSCEQNLNHDAMYWYRQDPGQGLRLIYYSQIVNDFQKGDIAEGYSVSREKKESFPLTVTSAQKNPTAFYLCASSIGRLAEQYFGPGTRLTVT.

This sequence joins TRBV20-1 and TRBJ2-2, with D unresolved. Germline loops: CDR1 DFQATT, CDR2 SNEGSKA (reference sequence). The CDR3 contains 11 residues. Between the trimmed V and J ends, which lost 3 bases and 5 bases, there was a span of 4 bases. CDR3 region: CSASVTGELFF. CDR3 in DNA: TGCAGTGCTAGCGTAACCGGGGAGCTGTTTTTT.

This clone occurred once. V usage is TRBV15 and J usage is TRBJ1-1; 7 bases map to TRBD1. Trimming cost V 5 bases and J 7 bases; bases outside gene matches: 10. Germline V lookup: CDR1 LNHNV, CDR2 YYDKDF (reference sequence). The CDR3 has 14 amino acids. In DNA, the CDR3 is TGTGCCACCAGCCGTAAGACAGGGACGGGTGAAGCTTTCTTT. Its protein product is CATSRKTGTGEAFF.

V gene TRBV7-2 combines with J gene TRBJ1-5; TRBD1 matches at 9 bases. V was pared by 0 bases and J by 3 bases, with 3 bases of the junction left unmatched. The CDR3 has 16 residues. The germline V gene has CDR1 SGHTA and CDR2 FQGNSA. This chain's CDR3 is CASSLAGQGFNQPQHF. The DNA for the CDR3 is TGTGCCAGCAGCTTAGCGGGACAGGGTTTCAATCAGCCCCAGCATTTT.

V gene TRBV11-2 combines with J gene TRBJ2-7, with TRBD1 as a possible D gene (6 bases). The CDR3 has 14 amino acids. Germline V gene data show CDR1 as SGHAT and CDR2 as FQNNGV. The germline V and J ends were trimmed by 1 base and 3 bases, with 10 bases remaining between them. CDR3 residues: CASSLVVQGYEQYF. Here the CDR3 DNA reads TGTGCCAGCAGCTTAGTAGTACAGGGCTACGAGCAGTACTTC.

The chain is built from TRBV6-6 and TRBJ1-5, with no clear D. In germline, CDR1 is MNHNY, CDR2 SVGAGI (reference sequence). V lost 5 bases and J 7 bases, leaving 12 bases between the germline ends. This CDR3 is 13 amino acids long. This CDR3 reads CASSRISRQPQHF. Here the CDR3 DNA reads TGTGCCAGCAGTCGAATATCAAGGCAGCCCCAGCATTTT.

This chain joins TRBV5-1 and TRBJ2-1, with TRBD2 identical over 9 bases. CDR1 and CDR2 from the germline V gene are SGHRS and YFSETQ. V shed 4 bases and J 4 bases; nucleotides not matched to a gene: 9. The CDR3 contains 16 residues. Here the CDR3 DNA reads TGCGCCAGCAGCCCACCTAGCGGGATCGATTACAATGAGCAGTTCTTC. Protein: CASSPPSGIDYNEQFF.

This rearrangement joins TRBV6-5 to TRBJ1-5; perhaps TRBD1 as D (5 bases). The V gene lost 0 bases and the J gene lost 4 bases, with 7 bases spanning the gap. Germline CDR1 MNHEY, CDR2 SVGAGI. The CDR3 consists of 14 residues. The CDR3 sequence is CASSYSGENQPQHF. The DNA for the CDR3 is TGTGCCAGCAGTTACTCGGGGGAAAATCAGCCCCAGCATTTT.

V gene TRBV5-1 combines with J gene TRBJ1-1; TRBD1 matches at 8 bases. The trim removed 0 bases at V and 5 bases at J, leaving 6 bases unmatched. The CDR3 contains 15 residues. The germline CDR1 and CDR2 sequences are SGHRS and YFSETQ. The CDR3 spells CASSLDTGGSTEAFF. CDR3 nucleotides: TGCGCCAGCAGCTTGGATACAGGGGGTAGTACTGAAGCTTTCTTT.

The V gene is TRBV5-1, the J gene TRBJ2-2, with 8 bases matching TRBD2. This CDR3 has 16 residues. With 0 bases clipped from V and 6 bases from J, the junction kept 7 bases outside the gene matches. Per the germline V gene, CDR1 is SGHRS and CDR2 is YFSETQ. CDR3 loop: CASSLAPGLASGELFF. The CDR3 DNA reads as TGCGCCAGCAGCTTGGCCCCCGGACTAGCATCCGGGGAGCTGTTTTTT.

This chain connects TRBV28 to TRBJ1-1; 9 bases map to TRBD1. CDR3 length: 15 amino acids. Per germline, CDR1 MDHEN and CDR2 SYDVKM. V was clipped by 6 bases and J by 4 bases; unmatched bases: 9. In DNA form, the CDR3 reads TGTGCCAGCAGCGTACAGGGGGCTGGTGGCACTGAAGCTTTCTTT. Its translation: CASSVQGAGGTEAFF.

The chain recombines TRBV4-1 with TRBJ1-4; 9 nucleotides agree with TRBD1. CDR3 length: 15 residues. Germline V gene lookup returns CDR1 MGHRA and CDR2 YSYEKL. Unmatched junction bases numbered 2, after V lost 1 base and J lost 5 bases. The CDR3, as DNA: TGCGCCAGCAGCCAAGCCGGGACAGGGAATGAAAAACTGTTTTTT. The encoded protein is CASSQAGTGNEKLFF.

The chain carries TRBV28 and TRBJ2-7; D tentatively fits TRBD1 or TRBD2 (5 bases each). V was shortened by 8 bases and J by 4 bases, with 15 bases between the two germline ends. The V gene's germline CDR1 is MDHEN and CDR2 SYDVKM. This CDR3 contains 13 residues. CDR3 in amino acids: CASLPPGLYEQYF. The CDR3, as DNA: TGTGCCAGCCTGCCTCCGGGGCTATACGAGCAGTACTTC.

The chain carries TRBV5-1 and TRBJ1-5; D remains ambiguous. The CDR3 length is 13 residues. The V gene's germline CDR1 is SGHRS and CDR2 YFSETQ. V lost 4 bases to trimming and J lost 3 bases, with 8 bases between them. CDR3 protein: CASSPEPNQPQHF. The CDR3 DNA sequence: TGCGCCAGCAGCCCTGAACCCAATCAGCCCCAGCATTTT.